This is a list of T cell receptor beta chains from one sample in a study of cytomegalovirus exposure and HLA in healthy donors. Clones were read by immunoSEQ multiplex PCR, and TCRdb kept only the in-frame ones, dropping some. The table has 120,000 to 150,000 clones, approximately 65% seen once. Sequencing was performed on PBMCs. These TCRs come from a woman aged 60-70 years in good health and CMV-seronegative. Both conserved end residues are part of each CDR3. The order of the fields is J gene, D gene, clone size, V gene, CDR3 DNA, CDR3 protein. D genes are given only for firm matches. Some rows have no size entry. The others give once, few or many, or a class for an expanded clone.

TRBJ1-4,TRBD1,few,TRBV19,TGTGCCAGTAGTATTGCGGGACAGAATAATGAAAAACTGTTTTTT,CASSIAGQNNEKLFF
TRBJ2-7,.,.,TRBV19,TGTGCCAGTAGTATAGATGTGGCAGGGCCGACAGCGTACGAGCAGTACTTC,CASSIDVAGPTAYEQYF
TRBJ2-7,TRBD1,.,TRBV5-1,TGCGCCAGCAGCTTGTCCGGACAGGGGGCTGGGCAGTACTTC,CASSLSGQGAGQYF
TRBJ2-5,TRBD2,.,TRBV6-1,TGTGCCAGCAGTGCCGGACTAGCGGGAGGTAGGGAGACCCAGTACTTC,CASSAGLAGGRETQYF
TRBJ1-4,TRBD1,.,TRBV19,TGTGCCAGTAGTAGAGTATCCGGGACAGGGGGTGAAAAACTGTTTTTT,CASSRVSGTGGEKLFF
TRBJ2-4,.,.,TRBV28,TGTGCCAGCAGTTTATACGAGGGGGGGCTAGCCAAAAACATTCAGTACTTC,CASSLYEGGLAKNIQYF
TRBJ1-2,TRBD1,.,TRBV6-5,TGTGCCAGCAGTCGACAGGGAATTCTTTATGGCTACACCTTC,CASSRQGILYGYTF
TRBJ1-5,.,.,TRBV6-1,TGTGCCAGCAGTGACCAGGGTGTCTCCAATCAGCCCCAGCATTTT,CASSDQGVSNQPQHF
TRBJ2-3,.,few,TRBV2,TGTGCCAGCAGGCGGCTAGATACGCAGTATTTT,CASRRLDTQYF
TRBJ2-1,TRBD2,few,TRBV4-3,TGCGCCAGCAGCCAAGATACTAGCGGGAGCTCCTACAATGAGCAGTTCTTC,CASSQDTSGSSYNEQFF
TRBJ2-7,TRBD1,.,TRBV28,TGTGCCAGCAGCCCAGGGGGCCCGTACGAGCAGTACTTC,CASSPGGPYEQYF
TRBJ1-1,.,.,TRBV30,TGTGCCTGGGGACACACAGGGCTTGAAGCTTTCTTT,CAWGHTGLEAFF
TRBJ2-7,.,.,TRBV2,TGTGCCAGTTTAGTAGACGGACACTCCTACGAGCAGTACTTC,CASLVDGHSYEQYF
TRBJ1-1,.,.,TRBV29-1,TGCAGCGCTGGTGGCGGTATAATGAACACTGAAGCTTTCTTT,CSAGGGIMNTEAFF
TRBJ1-4,.,.,TRBV7-8,TGTGCCAGCAGCTGGAGGACTGGGGGGTCGGCTAATGAAAAACTGTTTTTT,CASSWRTGGSANEKLFF
TRBJ2-3,TRBD2,few,TRBV4-3,TGCGCCAGCAGCCACGGGGGGACTAGCATGTCAGATACGCAGTATTTT,CASSHGGTSMSDTQYF
TRBJ1-4,.,few,TRBV10-3,TGTGCCATCAGTGGAGGCAGATCTAATGAAAAACTGTTTTTT,CAISGGRSNEKLFF
TRBJ1-1,.,few,TRBV7-6,TGTGCCAGCAGCTTAGAACAGGGGAACACTGAAGCTTTCTTT,CASSLEQGNTEAFF
TRBJ2-7,TRBD2,.,TRBV2,TGTGCCAGTGGGGGGACTAGTGGCGAGCAGTACTTC,CASGGTSGEQYF
TRBJ1-5,.,.,TRBV15,TGTGCCACCAGAGGACAGTACAATCAGCCCCAGCATTTT,CATRGQYNQPQHF
TRBJ2-7,.,.,TRBV25-1,TGTGCCAGCAGGGATGGGTCCGGGATTACCCTCGAGCAGTACTTC,CASRDGSGITLEQYF
TRBJ2-1,TRBD2,.,TRBV9,TGTGCCAGCAGCGCTTTAGCGGGAGGCCAGGGGGGGCAGTTCTTC,CASSALAGGQGGQFF
TRBJ1-6,.,.,TRBV6-6,TGTGCCAGCAGTCAGGGGAATTCACCCCTCCACTTT,CASSQGNSPLHF
TRBJ2-3,TRBD2,.,TRBV9,TGTGCCAGCAGCGCGTTTGGGACTAGCGTTGCAGATACGCAGTATTTT,CASSAFGTSVADTQYF
TRBJ1-2,.,.,TRBV29-1,TGCAGCGTTGAGCAGGGTGGGATCTATGGCTACACCTTC,CSVEQGGIYGYTF
TRBJ1-5,.,.,TRBV10-2,TGCGCCACGGCAGGGGTTAGCAGTCAGCCCCAGCATTTT,CATAGVSSQPQHF
TRBJ2-3,TRBD2,.,TRBV4-2,TGTGCCAGCAGCCCGCAAGCGGGGGAGAACACAGATACGCAGTATTTT,CASSPQAGENTDTQYF
TRBJ1-5,.,.,TRBV6-1,TGTGCCAGCAGTGCCAGGGGCCCCAATCAGCCCCAGCATTTT,CASSARGPNQPQHF
TRBJ2-1,.,.,TRBV7-2,TGTGCCAGCAGCTTAGAGGGGACTTTATACAATGAGCAGTTCTTC,CASSLEGTLYNEQFF
TRBJ1-5,.,.,TRBV19,TGTGCCAGTACCGGACAGAAGGGTAGTAATCAGCCCCAGCATTTT,CASTGQKGSNQPQHF
TRBJ1-1,.,.,TRBV19,TGTGCCAGTAGTCTCAGGGAGGGGGTCACTGAAGCTTTCTTT,CASSLREGVTEAFF
TRBJ2-7,TRBD2,.,TRBV6-5,TGTGCCAGCAGAAATCCGACTAGCGGAAGCTACGAGCAGTACTTC,CASRNPTSGSYEQYF
TRBJ2-7,TRBD1,.,TRBV11-2,TGTGCCAGCAGCTTAACTGACAGGGGCCACGAGCAGTACTTC,CASSLTDRGHEQYF
TRBJ2-7,TRBD1,.,TRBV6-6,TGTGCCAGCAGCGAACAGGGGGACTGGCGGTACTTC,CASSEQGDWRYF
TRBJ2-5,.,few,TRBV4-1,TGCGCCAGCAGCCAAGATCTGGTAGCCCTAGAGACCCAGTACTTC,CASSQDLVALETQYF
TRBJ1-2,TRBD1,.,TRBV7-2,TGTGCCAGCAGCTATACGGGACAGGGAGGCGGCTACACCTTC,CASSYTGQGGGYTF
TRBJ2-2,.,few,TRBV10-3,TGTGCCATCTCTCCTATCATGACCGGGGAGCTGTTTTTT,CAISPIMTGELFF
TRBJ1-6,TRBD1,.,TRBV5-6,TGTGCCAGCAGCGCTGGGACAGCTAATTCACCCCTCCACTTT,CASSAGTANSPLHF
TRBJ2-7,TRBD2,.,TRBV7-2,TGTGCCAGCAGCTTAGGTGGTAGCGGGAGCCCCGAGCAGTACTTC,CASSLGGSGSPEQYF
TRBJ2-1,TRBD1,.,TRBV29-1,TGCAGCGTTGACTCGAGACAGGGGCTATCGGGTAATGAGCAGTTCTTC,CSVDSRQGLSGNEQFF
TRBJ1-2,TRBD1,few,TRBV10-3,TGTGCCATCAGTGAGGACAGGGGATACACCTTC,CAISEDRGYTF
TRBJ1-2,TRBD1,few,TRBV7-8,TGTGCCAGCAGCTTTTCTGACAGGGACTATGGCTACACCTTC,CASSFSDRDYGYTF
TRBJ2-7,TRBD2,.,TRBV5-4,TGTGCCAGCAGTCGGGCGGGGGGACTCTCCTACGAGCAGTACTTC,CASSRAGGLSYEQYF
TRBJ2-3,TRBD2,few,TRBV19,TGTGCCAGTAGTCAGGGAGGGGCAGATACGCAGTATTTT,CASSQGGADTQYF
TRBJ2-2,TRBD2,.,TRBV2,TGTGCCAGCAGAGGGAGCGGGAAGAACACCGGGGAGCTGTTTTTT,CASRGSGKNTGELFF
TRBJ1-3,TRBD1,.,TRBV2,TGTGCCAGCAGTCGGGACAGATATGTCACCATATATTTT,CASSRDRYVTIYF
TRBJ1-6,.,few,TRBV6-1,TGTGCCAGCAGTGAAATGTTACAGACCCATAATTCACCCCTCCACTTT,CASSEMLQTHNSPLHF
TRBJ1-1,.,.,TRBV4-2,TGTGCCAGCAGCCAATCTCACGGTGCTGAAGCTTTCTTT,CASSQSHGAEAFF
TRBJ1-5,TRBD1,.,TRBV28,TGTGCCAGCAGACCACCAACAGGGGTGGGTCAGCCCCAGCATTTT,CASRPPTGVGQPQHF
TRBJ2-1,.,few,TRBV19,TGTGCCAGTAGTATCGAGCGGACGGTATCCTACAATGAGCAGTTCTTC,CASSIERTVSYNEQFF